The present entry profiles one TCR beta chain with its context. As yet, its antigen is unknown. This specimen belongs to a study of CD8+CD57+ T cells in acquired aplastic anemia. Study overall: CD4+ and CD8+ cells, once sorted, gave DNA averaging approximately 3.3 ug. Whole-study results and caveats: Patients and controls shared 25 to 35 CD8+ CDR3 sequences, which appeared highly expressed in patients and within their immunodominant clones. Statistical testing detected no significant gap in CD8+ Simpson's diversity between patients and controls.

Genomic DNA acted as the template from which TCR beta VDJ combination and CDR3 sequence profiling were carried out. One entry per CDR3 protein results from TCRdb running MiXCR on the reads. Of roughly 150,000 distinct CDR3 sequences listed, approximately 51% were seen once; the top ten hold roughly 3.2%. The CDR3 length is 16 residues. V was clipped by 3 bases and J by 0 bases, with 11 bases between them. CDR1 is LNHNV and CDR2 is YYDKDF in the germline V gene (reference sequence). For sequencing, patients were chosen who had shown expansion of CD8+CD57+ cells by flow cytometry. Severe acquired aplastic anemia was present in every patient.

The rearrangement joins TRBV15 to TRBJ2-2, with a weak D call TRBD1 (6 bases). Sequencing input: sorted CD4+, CD8+, or CD8+CD57+ T cells (not recorded which) from PBMCs. The source of this sequence is a human donor with aplastic anemia. The CDR3 bases are TGTGCCACCAGCAGCAGGACAGCCCCGAACACCGGGGAGCTGTTTTTT. Translating gives CATSSRTAPNTGELFF.